The T cell receptor (beta chain) described here comes from a study of monozygotic twins with inflammatory bowel disease. Study-level results: Distinction of different T cell subtypes was not possible.

Blood was drawn at 2.5 ml per donor. In germline, CDR1 is DFQATT, CDR2 SNEGSKA (reference sequence). The CDR3 runs to 16 residues. Concerning this clonotype: The antigen is not known.

With eight separate reactions per sample, the authors made cDNA. Nested PCRs (around 16 and 10 cycles, two total) were applied to TCRalpha and TCRbeta cDNA. TCRdb re-called the 5' RACE reads; one entry per CDR3 protein, DNA not given. The sample yields about 330,000 distinct CDR3 sequences, of which the top ten take up 2% to 2.5%. This TCR came from a human donor with ulcerative colitis or Crohn's disease, or a healthy co-twin of an affected twin (not recorded which). V usage is TRBV20-1 and J usage is TRBJ2-2; the D call of TRBD2 rests on TCRdb alone, since no DNA is present to check it. Sequenced sample: blood. This CDR3 reads CSARPGTLFNTGELFF.